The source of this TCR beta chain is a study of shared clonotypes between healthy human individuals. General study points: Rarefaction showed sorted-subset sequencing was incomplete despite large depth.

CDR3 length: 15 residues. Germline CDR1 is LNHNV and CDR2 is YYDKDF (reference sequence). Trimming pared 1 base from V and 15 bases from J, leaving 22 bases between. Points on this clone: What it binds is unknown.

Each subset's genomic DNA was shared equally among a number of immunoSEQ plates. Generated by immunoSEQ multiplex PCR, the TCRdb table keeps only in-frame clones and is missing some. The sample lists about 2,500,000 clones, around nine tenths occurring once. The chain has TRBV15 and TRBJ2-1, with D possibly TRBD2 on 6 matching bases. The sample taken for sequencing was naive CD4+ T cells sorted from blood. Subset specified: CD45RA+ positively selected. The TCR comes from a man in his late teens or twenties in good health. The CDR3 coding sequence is TGTGCCACCAGCAGAGCGGGATTTCCGGGACTCGATCCGTTCTTC. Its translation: CATSRAGFPGLDPFF.